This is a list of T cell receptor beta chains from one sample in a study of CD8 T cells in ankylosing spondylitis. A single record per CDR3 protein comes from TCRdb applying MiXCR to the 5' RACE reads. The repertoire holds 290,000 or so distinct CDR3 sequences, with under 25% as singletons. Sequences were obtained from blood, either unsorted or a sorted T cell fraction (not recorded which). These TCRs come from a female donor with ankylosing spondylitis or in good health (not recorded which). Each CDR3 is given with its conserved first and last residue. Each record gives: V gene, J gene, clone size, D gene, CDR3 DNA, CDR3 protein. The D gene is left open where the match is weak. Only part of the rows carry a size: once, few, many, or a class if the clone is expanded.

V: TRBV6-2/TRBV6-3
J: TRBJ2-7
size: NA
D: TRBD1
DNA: TGTGCCAGCACCCTGACAGGGGGCCACGAGCAGTACTTC
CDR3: CASTLTGGHEQYF

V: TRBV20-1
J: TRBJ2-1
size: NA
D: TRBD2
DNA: TGCAGTTCAGAGACCCCAGCGGGAGGACGAGAGCAGTTCTTC
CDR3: CSSETPAGGREQFF

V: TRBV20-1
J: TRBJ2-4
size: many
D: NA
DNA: TGCAGTGCTAGAGATAGGGGTGTGGACATTCAGTACTTC
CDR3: CSARDRGVDIQYF

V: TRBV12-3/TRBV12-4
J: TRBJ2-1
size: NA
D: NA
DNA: TGTGCCAGCAGTTTTCGACTCTACAATGAGCAGTTCTTC
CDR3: CASSFRLYNEQFF

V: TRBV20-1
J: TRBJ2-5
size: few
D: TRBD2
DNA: TGCAGTGCTTCGGGACTACAAAAAGAGACCCAGTACTTC
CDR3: CSASGLQKETQYF

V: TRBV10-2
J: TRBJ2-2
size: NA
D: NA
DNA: TGCGCCAGCAGTGAGTCTTTACTAGGCAACACCGGGGAGCTGTTTTTT
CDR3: CASSESLLGNTGELFF

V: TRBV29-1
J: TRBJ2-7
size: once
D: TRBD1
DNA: TGCAGCGTTGAAGGCGGGCAGGACAGGCTCTACGAGCAGTACTTC
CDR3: CSVEGGQDRLYEQYF

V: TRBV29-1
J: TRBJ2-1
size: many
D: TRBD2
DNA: TGCAGCGTCACCGGGACTAGGGTTAGGGATGAGCAGTTCTTC
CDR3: CSVTGTRVRDEQFF

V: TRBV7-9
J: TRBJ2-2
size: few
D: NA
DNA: TGTGCCAGCAGCCGGGGTCCCGGGGAGCTGTTTTTT
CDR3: CASSRGPGELFF

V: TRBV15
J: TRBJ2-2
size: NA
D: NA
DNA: TGTGCCACCAGCAGTCCTCAGGGGGGAAGGAGGGAGCTGTTTTTT
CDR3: CATSSPQGGRRELFF

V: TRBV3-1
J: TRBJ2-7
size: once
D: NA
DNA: TGTGCCTCCTGCCAAGATGTACGGGGAACACCCCGCTACGAGCAGTACTTC
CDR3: CASCQDVRGTPRYEQYF

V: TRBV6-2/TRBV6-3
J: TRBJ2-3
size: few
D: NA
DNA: TGTGCCAGCAGCTCTCTAAGGTCGAAGCCCACAGATACGCAGTATTTT
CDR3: CASSSLRSKPTDTQYF

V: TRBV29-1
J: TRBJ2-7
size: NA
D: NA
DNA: TGCAGCGTTGTGACCGGGGGAGGCTACGAGCAGTACTTC
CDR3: CSVVTGGGYEQYF

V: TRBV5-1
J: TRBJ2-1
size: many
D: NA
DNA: TGCGCCAGCAGCTTGGTTCAGGGAAAAGGGAATGAGCAGTTCTTC
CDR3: CASSLVQGKGNEQFF

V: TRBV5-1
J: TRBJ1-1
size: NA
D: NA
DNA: TGCGCCAGCAGCTTGGGGACGGCCGAGGGCACTGAAGCTTTCTTT
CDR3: CASSLGTAEGTEAFF

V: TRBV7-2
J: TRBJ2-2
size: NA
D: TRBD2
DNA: TGTGCCAGCAGCTTAAAAGCGGGAGGGCCTAACGGGGAGCTGTTTTTT
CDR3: CASSLKAGGPNGELFF

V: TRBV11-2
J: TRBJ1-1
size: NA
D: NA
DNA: TGTGCCAGCAGCTTAGGACGGGGGGGCAGACTCTCTGAAGCTTTCTTT
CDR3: CASSLGRGGRLSEAFF

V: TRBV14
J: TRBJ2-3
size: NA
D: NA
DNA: TGTGCCAGCAGCCAAGAGCTAGCTACAGATACGCAGTATTTT
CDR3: CASSQELATDTQYF

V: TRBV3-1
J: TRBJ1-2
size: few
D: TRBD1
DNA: TGTGCCAGCAGCCAAGAGATGTCAGGGGGCAGCTATGGCTACACCTTC
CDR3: CASSQEMSGGSYGYTF

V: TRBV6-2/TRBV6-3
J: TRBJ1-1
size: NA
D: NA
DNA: TGTGCCAGCAAGGTTCCGTCGAGAATTTCTGGGAAAGCTTTCTTT
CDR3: CASKVPSRISGKAFF

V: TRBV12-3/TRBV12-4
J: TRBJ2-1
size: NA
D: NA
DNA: TGTGCCAGCAGTTTAGGTTCGGGTCGGGACATTACCTACAATGAGCAGTTCTTC
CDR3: CASSLGSGRDITYNEQFF

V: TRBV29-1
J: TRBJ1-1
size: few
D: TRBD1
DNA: TGCAGCGTCAGCAGACAGGGGAACACTGAAGCTTTCTTT
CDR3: CSVSRQGNTEAFF

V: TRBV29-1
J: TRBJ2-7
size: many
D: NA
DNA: TGCAGCGTTCTCTCCCCGCTAGTAGGCGAGCAGTACTTC
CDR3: CSVLSPLVGEQYF

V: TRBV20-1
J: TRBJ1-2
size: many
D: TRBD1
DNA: TGCAGTGCCCCCGGACAGGGGCCTAACTATGGCTACACCTTC
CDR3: CSAPGQGPNYGYTF

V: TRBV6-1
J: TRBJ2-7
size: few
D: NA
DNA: TGTGCCAGCATGGCTAGGGGTATTCGCTACGAGCAGTACTTC
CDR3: CASMARGIRYEQYF

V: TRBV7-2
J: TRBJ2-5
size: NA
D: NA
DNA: TGTGCCAGCAGCCAACTGGGGGGAGTGGTTCAAGAGACCCAGTACTTC
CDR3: CASSQLGGVVQETQYF

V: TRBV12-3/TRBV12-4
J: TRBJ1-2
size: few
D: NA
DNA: TGTGCCAGCAGTTTTCTGACAGCCTATGGCTACACCTTC
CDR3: CASSFLTAYGYTF

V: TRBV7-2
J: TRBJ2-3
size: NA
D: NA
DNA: TGTGCCAGCAGCCACAGGGTTCCCACAGATACGCAGTATTTT
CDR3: CASSHRVPTDTQYF

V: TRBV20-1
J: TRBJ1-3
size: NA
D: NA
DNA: TGCAGTGTTCCCTCTGGGGGTCAAGGAAACACCATATATTTT
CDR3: CSVPSGGQGNTIYF

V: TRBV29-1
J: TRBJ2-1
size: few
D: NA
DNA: TGCAGCGTAAGGCCATTAAGCGACAATGAGCAGTTCTTC
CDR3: CSVRPLSDNEQFF

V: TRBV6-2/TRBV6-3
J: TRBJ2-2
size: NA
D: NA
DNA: TGTGCCAGCAGTCGACAGTACGGCACCGGGGAGCTGTTTTTT
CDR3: CASSRQYGTGELFF

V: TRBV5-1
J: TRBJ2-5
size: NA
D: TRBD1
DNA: TGCGCCAGCGCCACCCGGGACAGCCAAGAGACCCAGTACTTC
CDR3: CASATRDSQETQYF

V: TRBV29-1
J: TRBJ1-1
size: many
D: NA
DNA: TGCAGCGTTGCCGGGGGGAAGGAGGGAAGGACTGAAGCTTTCTTT
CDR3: CSVAGGKEGRTEAFF

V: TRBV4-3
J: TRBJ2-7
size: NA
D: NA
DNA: TGCGCCAGCAGCCAAGACACTTACTACGAGCAGTACTTC
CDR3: CASSQDTYYEQYF

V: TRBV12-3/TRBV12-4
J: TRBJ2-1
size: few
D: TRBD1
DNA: TGTGCCAGCAGCCGGGACAGGGACTACAATGAGCAGTTCTTC
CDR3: CASSRDRDYNEQFF

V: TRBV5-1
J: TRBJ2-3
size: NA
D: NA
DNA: TGCGCCAGCACCCGAGGGGGTAGAAGCACAGATACGCAGTATTTT
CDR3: CASTRGGRSTDTQYF